Following are 23 T cell receptor beta chains from one sample sequenced in a study of PD-1 blockade in mismatch repair-deficient tumors. Produced via immunoSEQ multiplex PCR; TCRdb's table is partial and in-frame only. The sample includes about 120,000 clones, more than 60% of them seen just once. Specimen: peripheral blood, collected approximately 64 weeks after starting pembrolizumab. The source of these receptors is an adult with mismatch repair-deficient cancer.

The chain uses TRBV5-1 and TRBJ2-1; 11 positions match TRBD2. Germline V lookup: CDR1 SGHRS, CDR2 YFSETQ. The CDR3 length is 15 residues. With 4 bases clipped from V and 7 bases from J, the junction kept 7 bases outside the gene matches. The CDR3 bases are TGCGCCAGCAGCCCACTAGCGGGAGAAGGTAATGAGCAGTTCTTC. Residues: CASSPLAGEGNEQFF.

V gene TRBV5-4 combines with J gene TRBJ2-5; 8 positions match TRBD1. Trimming cost V 4 bases and J 9 bases; bases outside gene matches: 11. This CDR3 is built from 14 residues. The germline V gene encodes CDR1 SGHNT and CDR2 YYREEE (reference sequence). The CDR3 region is CASSPGQGPVAQYF. CDR3 DNA sequence: TGTGCCAGCAGCCCAGGACAGGGACCAGTGGCCCAGTACTTC.

The rearrangement uses TRBV7-3 and TRBJ2-3; 7 bases agree with TRBD2. Germline V gene lookup returns CDR1 SGHTA and CDR2 FQGTGA. The length of the CDR3 is 16 residues. The junction had 8 bases not matched to a gene; V was cut back by 5 bases and J by 0 bases. Here the CDR3 reads CASSHPSGPSTDTQYF. In DNA form, the CDR3 reads TGTGCCAGCAGCCACCCTAGCGGCCCCAGCACAGATACGCAGTATTTT.

The chain links TRBV27 to TRBJ1-2; 8 bases align to TRBD1. The CDR3 spans 16 residues. Germline V gene data show CDR1 as MNHEY and CDR2 as SMNVEV (reference sequence). Germline trimming cut 5 bases from V and 4 bases from J; bases unmatched to any gene: 12. The CDR3 spells CASSPKNPGQAYGYTF. CDR3 bases: TGTGCCAGCAGTCCCAAAAACCCGGGACAGGCCTATGGCTACACCTTC.

CDR3 sequence reads: CSVLGATGGYTEAFF. The CDR3 DNA reads as TGCAGCGTCCTCGGTGCGACAGGGGGCTATACTGAAGCTTTCTTT. The chain is built from TRBV29-1 and TRBJ1-1; TRBD1 agrees at 10 bases. Germline values: CDR1 SQVTM, CDR2 ANQGSEA. The CDR3 consists of 15 residues. V gave up 6 bases and J gave up 5 bases; unmatched junction bases: 12.

This clone showed up just a few times. Other DNA sequences in the sample encode the same CDR3. V gene TRBV4-3 combines with J gene TRBJ2-7; 9 bases are shared with TRBD1. V shed 3 bases, J shed 1 base, and the junction held 4 bases outside the gene matches. There are 15 residues in the CDR3. The V gene's germline CDR1 is LGHNA and CDR2 YSLEER. The CDR3 loop is CASSHSGTGSYEQYF. In nucleotides, the CDR3 is TGCGCCAGCAGCCATTCCGGGACAGGGTCCTACGAGCAGTACTTC.

The rearrangement joins TRBV14 to TRBJ2-3, with D perhaps TRBD1 (6 bases). Trimming took 0 bases from V and 1 from J, leaving 14 bases between them. This CDR3 spans 17 amino acids. The germline V gene has CDR1 SGHDN and CDR2 FVKESK. The CDR3 region is CASSQDFWGLGTDTQYF. DNA for the CDR3: TGTGCCAGCAGCCAAGATTTTTGGGGGCTGGGCACAGATACGCAGTATTTT. Full variable domain (remainder filled in from reference TRBV14 and TRBJ2-3): EAGVTQFPSHSVIEKGQTVTLRCDPISGHDNLYWYRRVMGKEIKFLLHFVKESKQDESGMPNNRFLAERTGGTYSTLKVQPAELEDSGVYFCASSQDFWGLGTDTQYFGPGTRLTVL.

The rearrangement joins TRBV6-5 to TRBJ2-5; D not certain. This CDR3 is 14 amino acids long. The germline V and J ends were trimmed by 0 bases and 2 bases, with 7 bases remaining between them. Germline assignment: CDR1 MNHEY and CDR2 SVGAGI. CDR3 sequence (DNA): TGTGCCAGCAGTTACTCGGCCGCTCAAGAGACCCAGTACTTC. Amino acid sequence: CASSYSAAQETQYF.

The rearrangement uses TRBV14 and TRBJ2-1; a possible D gene is TRBD1 (7 bases). The germline V gene encodes CDR1 SGHDN and CDR2 FVKESK. The CDR3 has 16 amino acids. Trimming left V 5 bases short and J 4 bases short, with 18 bases between. As DNA, the CDR3 is TGTGCCAGCAGCACGCGGGACAGTGGTTGGTACAATGAGCAGTTCTTC. Its protein is CASSTRDSGWYNEQFF.

The rearrangement uses TRBV30 and TRBJ2-7; no firm D call. Germline lookup yields CDR1 GTSNPN and CDR2 SVGIG (reference sequence). V lost 1 base, J lost 4 bases, and 8 bases lay in between. CDR3 length: 12 amino acids. In nucleotides, the CDR3 is TGTGCCTGGAGTGGTAGTGTGTACGAGCAGTACTTC. Its protein product is CAWSGSVYEQYF.

The V call is TRBV13, the J call TRBJ1-2, with D perhaps matching TRBD1 (6 bases). The germline V gene encodes CDR1 PRHDT and CDR2 FYEKMQ (reference sequence). The CDR3 sequence is 13 residues long. Trimming left V 7 bases short and J 7 bases short, with 16 bases between. The CDR3, as DNA: TGTGCCAGCAACGGACGGGGGCAGGCTGGCTACACCTTC. It specifies CASNGRGQAGYTF.

The chain employs TRBV10-2 and TRBJ2-5, with 7 positions matching TRBD1. The CDR3 has 14 residues. The V gene's germline CDR1 is WSHSY and CDR2 SAAADI. The J segment lost 7 bases and the V segment lost 1 base, leaving 6 bases of the junction unmatched. CDR3 sequence: CASSELTHRGTQYF. DNA for the CDR3: TGCGCCAGCAGTGAGTTAACCCACAGGGGGACCCAGTACTTC.

The chain couples TRBV23-1 to TRBJ2-7; D is possibly TRBD1 or TRBD2 (5 bases each). TRBV23-1 is flagged as an ORF with uncertain function. The V gene lost 6 bases and the J gene lost 4 bases, with 31 bases spanning the gap. The CDR3 is 19 amino acids. CDR3 loop: CASSRGRTPKRPTGYEQYF. CDR3 DNA: TGCGCCAGCAGCCGAGGACGGACACCGAAGCGCCCCACGGGGTACGAGCAGTACTTC.

The chain joins TRBV4-2 to TRBJ2-6; D unclear. V lost 0 bases and J 0 bases, leaving 6 bases between the germline ends. Per the germline V gene, CDR1 is LGHNA and CDR2 is YNFKEQ. The CDR3 is 16 residues long. The CDR3 DNA is TGTGCCAGCAGCCAAGATTTTGACTCTGGGGCCAACGTCCTGACTTTC. It is translated as CASSQDFDSGANVLTF.

The chain recombines TRBV5-1 with TRBJ2-7, with a possible D match to TRBD1 (5 bases). V was shortened by 0 bases and J by 7 bases, with 14 bases between the two germline ends. Germline V CDR1 and CDR2: SGHRS, YFSETQ. CDR3 length: 14 amino acids. CDR3 sequence: CASSLGQGLGEQYF. The DNA of the CDR3 is TGCGCCAGCAGCTTGGGTCAGGGATTGGGAGAGCAGTACTTC.

This rearrangement joins TRBV7-3 to TRBJ2-1, with TRBD2 identical over 9 bases. J was trimmed by 6 bases and V by 2 bases; bases with no gene match: 5. Germline CDR1 and CDR2: SGHTA and FQGTGA. The CDR3 sequence is 15 residues long. The CDR3 DNA is TGTGCCAGCAGCTTAGAACGACTAGCGGTCAATGAGCAGTTCTTC. Translating gives CASSLERLAVNEQFF. Together with reference TRBV7-3 and TRBJ2-1, the CDR3 gives the full variable domain: GAGVSQTPSNKVTEKGKYVELRCDPISGHTALYWYRQSLGQGPEFLIYFQGTGAADDSGLPNDRFFAVRPEGSVSTLKIQRTERGDSAVYLCASSLERLAVNEQFFGPGTRLTVL.

This sequence joins TRBV9 and TRBJ2-3; D not certain. V gave up 0 bases and J gave up 1 base, with 6 bases separating them. There are 14 residues in the CDR3. Germline values: CDR1 SGDLS, CDR2 YYNGEE. This CDR3 is CASSVARRTDTQYF. CDR3 nucleotide sequence: TGTGCCAGCAGCGTAGCTAGGCGCACAGATACGCAGTATTTT.

CDR3: CAGHQGKDEQYF. CDR3 bases: TGTGCCGGGCATCAGGGGAAGGACGAGCAGTACTTC. The chain combines TRBV2 with TRBJ2-7, with D possibly being TRBD1 (6 bases). The germline V gene has CDR1 SNHLY and CDR2 FYNNEI. CDR3 length equals 12 residues. V was clipped by 11 bases and J by 5 bases, with 16 bases between them.

The chain is built from TRBV19 and TRBJ1-1, with TRBD1 matching 8 bases. The length of the CDR3 is 15 residues. The V gene's germline CDR1 is LNHDA and CDR2 SQIVND (reference sequence). V shed 8 bases and J 0 bases; nucleotides not matched to a gene: 8. CDR3 region: CASDPGTGLNTEAFF. CDR3 sequence (DNA): TGTGCCAGTGACCCAGGGACAGGATTGAACACTGAAGCTTTCTTT.

Comments on this clone: Additional DNA sequences in this sample encode the identical CDR3. This chain uses TRBV5-6 with TRBJ2-3, with D uncertain. Germline CDR1 SGHDT, CDR2 YYEEEE. Trimming pared 3 bases from V and 6 bases from J, leaving 11 bases between. The CDR3 runs 13 residues. The CDR3 region is CASSSGRRDTQYF. In nucleotides, the CDR3 is TGTGCCAGCAGCTCCGGACGGCGCGATACGCAGTATTTT.

This chain links TRBV7-9 with TRBJ2-2, with 10 bases fitting TRBD1. J lost 3 bases, V lost 5 bases, and 6 bases had no gene match. Germline V gives CDR1 SEHNR, CDR2 FQNEAQ (reference sequence). The CDR3 is 16 amino acids. The CDR3 coding sequence is TGTGCCAGCAGCCCCCTGACAGGGGGCTACACCGGGGAGCTGTTTTTT. Translated: CASSPLTGGYTGELFF.

This clone has a handful of counts. The rearrangement joins TRBV2 to TRBJ2-1, with D perhaps TRBD1 (6 bases). Trimming took off 6 bases at V and 13 bases at J, with 16 bases between the two ends. CDR3 length: 12 amino acids. Germline V lookup: CDR1 SNHLY, CDR2 FYNNEI. The chain's CDR3 is CASSEDSPNQFF. The DNA of the CDR3 is TGTGCCAGCAGCGAGGACAGTCCGAATCAGTTCTTC.

V gene TRBV4-1 combines with J gene TRBJ2-7; 7 bases are shared with TRBD2. The CDR3 spans 15 residues. After removal of 1 base from V and 4 bases from J, the junction contained 7 bases not matched to a gene. The germline gives CDR1 MGHRA, CDR2 YSYEKL. CDR3 nucleotide sequence: TGCGCCAGCAGCCAAGCTGGGGAGGGGAATTACGAGCAGTACTTC. Encoded protein: CASSQAGEGNYEQYF.